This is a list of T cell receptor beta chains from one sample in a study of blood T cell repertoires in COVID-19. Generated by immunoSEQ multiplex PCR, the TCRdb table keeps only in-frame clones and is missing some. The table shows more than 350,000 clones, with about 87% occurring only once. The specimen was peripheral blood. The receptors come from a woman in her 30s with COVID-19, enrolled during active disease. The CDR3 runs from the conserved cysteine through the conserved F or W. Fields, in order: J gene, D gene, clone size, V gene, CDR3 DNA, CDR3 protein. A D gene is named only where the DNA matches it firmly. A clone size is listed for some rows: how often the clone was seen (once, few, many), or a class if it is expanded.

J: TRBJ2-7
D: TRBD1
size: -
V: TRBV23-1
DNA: TGCGCCAGCAGCCAAATTTTGGATGGGACAGGGTTCTACGAGCAGTACTTC
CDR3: CASSQILDGTGFYEQYF

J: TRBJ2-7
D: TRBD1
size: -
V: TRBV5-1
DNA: TGCGCCAGCAGCTCAGAGTGGGGACAGGGGGCAATCGAGCAGTACTTC
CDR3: CASSSEWGQGAIEQYF

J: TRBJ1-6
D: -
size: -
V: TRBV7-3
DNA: TGTGCCAGCAGCTTACAGGGGTATAATTCACCCCTCCACTTT
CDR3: CASSLQGYNSPLHF

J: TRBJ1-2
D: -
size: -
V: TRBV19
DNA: TGTGCCAGTAGTCCCGGCTATGGCTACACCTTC
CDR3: CASSPGYGYTF

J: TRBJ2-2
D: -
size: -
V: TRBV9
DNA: TGTGCCAGCAGCGTAGCAGGGCAGGGGGGCACCGGGGAGCTGTTTTTT
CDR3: CASSVAGQGGTGELFF

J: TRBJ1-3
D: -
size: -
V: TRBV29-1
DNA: TGCAGCGCAGGACAGTTTTCTGGAAACACCATATATTTT
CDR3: CSAGQFSGNTIYF

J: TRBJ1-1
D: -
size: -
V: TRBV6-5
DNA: TGTGCCAGCAGCCGGGAAGGGAGCACTGAAGCTTTCTTT
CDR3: CASSREGSTEAFF

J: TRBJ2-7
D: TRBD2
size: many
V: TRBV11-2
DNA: TGTGCCAGCAGCTTAGGGCTAGCGGGAAAAGAGCAGTACTTC
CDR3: CASSLGLAGKEQYF

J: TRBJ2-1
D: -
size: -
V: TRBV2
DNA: TGTGCCAGCAGCCCTAACAATGAGCAGTTCTTC
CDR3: CASSPNNEQFF

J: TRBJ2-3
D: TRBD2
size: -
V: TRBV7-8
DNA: TGTGCCAGCAGCTCGCTAGCGGGAGGGGGAGATACGCAGTATTTT
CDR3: CASSSLAGGGDTQYF

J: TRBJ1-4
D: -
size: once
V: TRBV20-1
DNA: TGCAGTGGACAGTATAATGAAAAACTGTTTTTT
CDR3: CSGQYNEKLFF

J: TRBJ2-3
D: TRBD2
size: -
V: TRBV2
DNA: TGTGCCAGCGGTTCGACTAGCGGGAAAGATACGCAGTATTTT
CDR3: CASGSTSGKDTQYF

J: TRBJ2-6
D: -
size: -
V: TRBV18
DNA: TGTGCCAGCTCACCTACGACCGCGGGACGGGGGGCCTCTGGGGCCAACGTCCTGACTTTC
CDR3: CASSPTTAGRGASGANVLTF

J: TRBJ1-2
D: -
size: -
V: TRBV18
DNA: TGTGCCAGCTCACAGGACAGTTCTAACTATGGCTACACCTTC
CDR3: CASSQDSSNYGYTF

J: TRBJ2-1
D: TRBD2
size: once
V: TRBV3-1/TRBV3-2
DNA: TGTGCCAGCAGCCAAGGACTAGCGGAGCAGTTCTTC
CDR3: CASSQGLAEQFF

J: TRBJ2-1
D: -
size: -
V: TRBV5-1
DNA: TGCGCCAGCAGTCTTTCAAACAGTTACAATGAGCAGTTCTTC
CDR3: CASSLSNSYNEQFF

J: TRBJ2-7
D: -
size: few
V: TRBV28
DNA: TGTGCCAGCAGTGCCCAGGCGAGCCTCTCCTACGAGCAGTACTTC
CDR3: CASSAQASLSYEQYF

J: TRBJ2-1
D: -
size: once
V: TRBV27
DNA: TGTGCCAGCAGCTACAGGGAGTCCTACAATGAGCAGTTCTTC
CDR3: CASSYRESYNEQFF

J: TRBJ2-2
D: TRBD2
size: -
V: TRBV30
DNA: TGTGCCTGTCCCCGTCTTTTACGGGAGGGGACCGGGGAGCTGTTTTTT
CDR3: CACPRLLREGTGELFF

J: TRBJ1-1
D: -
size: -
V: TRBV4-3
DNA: TGCGCCAGCAGCCAAGATATTGGGGAGGGTGAAGCTTTCTTT
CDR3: CASSQDIGEGEAFF

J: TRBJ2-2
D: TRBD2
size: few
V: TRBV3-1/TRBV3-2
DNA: TGTGCCAGCAGCCAAGAAGGCGGGAGGGCCTCGTCCTGGGCCACCGGGGAGCTGTTTTTT
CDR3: CASSQEGGRASSWATGELFF

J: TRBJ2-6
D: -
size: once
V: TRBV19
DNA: TGTGCCAGTAGTAGGAGGACCCCTGGTGGGGCCAACGTCCTGACTTTC
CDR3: CASSRRTPGGANVLTF

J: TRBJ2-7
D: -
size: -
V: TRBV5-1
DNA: TGCGCCAGCAGCCTTACGCCCGGGGGGCCCTACGAGCAGTACTTC
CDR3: CASSLTPGGPYEQYF

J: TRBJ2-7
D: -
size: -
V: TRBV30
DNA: TGTGCCTGGAGTGTACGGACTGCCTACGAGCAGTACTTC
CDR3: CAWSVRTAYEQYF

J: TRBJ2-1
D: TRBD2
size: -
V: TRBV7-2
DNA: TGTGCCAGCAGCCAGGGGCAGCGGGAGCTCTACAATGAGCAGTTCTTC
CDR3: CASSQGQRELYNEQFF

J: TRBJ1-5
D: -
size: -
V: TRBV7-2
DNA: TGTGCCAGCAGCTTATCCCCCTCCGTAAATCAGCCCCAGCATTTT
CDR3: CASSLSPSVNQPQHF

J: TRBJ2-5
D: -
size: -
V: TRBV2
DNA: TGTGCCAGCAGACCGGGACAAAAGTACCAAGAGACCCAGTACTTC
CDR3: CASRPGQKYQETQYF

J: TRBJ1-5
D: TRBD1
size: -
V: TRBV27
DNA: TGTGCCAGCAGTTTATCCGGGACAGGGAATCAGCCCCAGCATTTT
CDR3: CASSLSGTGNQPQHF

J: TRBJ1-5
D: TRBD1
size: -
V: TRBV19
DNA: TGTGCCGGGAATACCCGGGACAGGGGCGAGGGCAACAATCAGCCCCAGCATTTT
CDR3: CAGNTRDRGEGNNQPQHF

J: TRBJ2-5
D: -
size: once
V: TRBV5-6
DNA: TGTGCCAGCAGCGACTTAGGAAGACAGTACTTC
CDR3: CASSDLGRQYF